This passage covers 3 T cell receptor beta chains from one sample sequenced in a study of cytomegalovirus exposure and HLA in healthy donors. A multiplex PCR was run with 60 Vbeta primers and 13 Jbeta primers. Measured with immunoSEQ multiplex PCR; TCRdb has only the in-frame clones, and not every one. The profile covers fewer than 200,000 clones, with 75% appearing a single time and around 3% taken by the ten largest. Material: PBMCs. The receptors stem from a woman aged 45-60 years in good health and CMV-seropositive.

This rearrangement joins TRBV6-6 to TRBJ1-2; D remains ambiguous. This CDR3 is 14 amino acids long. In germline, CDR1 is MNHNY, CDR2 SVGAGI (reference sequence). Trimming removed 6 bases at V and 0 bases at J, with 11 bases between. The CDR3 DNA is TGTGCCAGCAGCTCAACCATAGCTAACTATGGCTACACCTTC. This sequence encodes CASSSTIANYGYTF.

This clone showed up just a few times. V and J are TRBV4-2 and TRBJ2-1; 11 nucleotides match TRBD2. This CDR3 is built from 19 residues. Germline lookup yields CDR1 LGHNA and CDR2 YNFKEQ. V trimming: 0 bases; J trimming: 0 bases; junction bases outside the gene matches: 7. This CDR3 is CASSQEPSGGLSSYNEQFF. The CDR3 DNA is TGTGCCAGCAGCCAAGAACCTAGCGGGGGGCTGAGCTCCTACAATGAGCAGTTCTTC.

This clone was observed a handful of times. The chain recombines TRBV19 with TRBJ1-1, with D possibly matching TRBD1 (6 bases). Trimming took 5 bases from V and 8 from J, leaving 15 bases between them. Germline V gene sequence: CDR1 LNHDA, CDR2 SQIVND (reference sequence). The CDR3 runs 13 residues. The CDR3: CASSYGGSVEAFF. In DNA form, the CDR3 reads TGTGCCAGTAGTTATGGGGGCTCAGTGGAAGCTTTCTTT.